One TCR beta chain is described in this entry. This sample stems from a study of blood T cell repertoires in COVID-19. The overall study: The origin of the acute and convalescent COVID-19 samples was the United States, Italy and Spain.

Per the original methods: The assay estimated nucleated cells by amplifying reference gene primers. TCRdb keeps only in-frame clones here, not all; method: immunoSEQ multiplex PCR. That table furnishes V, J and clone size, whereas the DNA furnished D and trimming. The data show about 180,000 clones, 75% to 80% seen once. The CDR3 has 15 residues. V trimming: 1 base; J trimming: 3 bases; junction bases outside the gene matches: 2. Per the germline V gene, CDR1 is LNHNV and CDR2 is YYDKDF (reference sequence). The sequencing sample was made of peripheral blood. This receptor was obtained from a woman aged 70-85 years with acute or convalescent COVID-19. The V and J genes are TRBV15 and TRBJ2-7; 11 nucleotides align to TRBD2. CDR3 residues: CATSRGLAGNYEQYF. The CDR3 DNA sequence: TGTGCCACCAGCAGAGGACTAGCGGGGAACTACGAGCAGTACTTC.